This TCR beta chain was identified during a study of response to subunit inactivated influenza vaccine. TCRdb redid the calling of the RT-PCR reads with MiXCR, one entry per CDR3 protein. The sample includes around 570,000 distinct CDR3 sequences, 7.5% to 8.5% of them seen just once. The CDR3 totals 12 residues. V was trimmed by 1 base and J by 5 bases, leaving 5 bases between them. Germline assignment: CDR1 MNHEY and CDR2 SVGEGT. This clonotype was detected a few times. The V gene is TRBV6-2 or TRBV6-3, the J gene TRBJ2-5; D not certain. The TCR comes from a man between 50 and 69 years old who received an inactivated influenza vaccine. The input for sequencing was PBMCs from blood, taken around 25 months after vaccination. The CDR3 bases are TGTGCCAGCAGTTACTGGCGGGAGACCCAGTACTTC. This translates into CASSYWRETQYF.